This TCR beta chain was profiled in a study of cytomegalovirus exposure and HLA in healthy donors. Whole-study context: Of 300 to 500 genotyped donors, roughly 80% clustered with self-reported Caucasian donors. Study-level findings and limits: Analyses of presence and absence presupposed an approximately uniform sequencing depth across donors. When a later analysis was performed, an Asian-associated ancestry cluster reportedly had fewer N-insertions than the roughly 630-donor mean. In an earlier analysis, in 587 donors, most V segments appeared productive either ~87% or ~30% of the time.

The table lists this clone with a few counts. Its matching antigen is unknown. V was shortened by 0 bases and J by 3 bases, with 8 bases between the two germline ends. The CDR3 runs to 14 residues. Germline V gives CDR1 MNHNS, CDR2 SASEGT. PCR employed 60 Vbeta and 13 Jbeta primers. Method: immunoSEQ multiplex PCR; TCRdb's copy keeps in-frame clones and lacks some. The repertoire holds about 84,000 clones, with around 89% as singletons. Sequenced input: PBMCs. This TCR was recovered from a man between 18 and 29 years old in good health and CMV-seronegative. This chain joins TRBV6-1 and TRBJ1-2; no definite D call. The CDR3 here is CASSEAEGYYGYTF. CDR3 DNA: TGTGCCAGCAGTGAAGCGGAGGGCTACTATGGCTACACCTTC.